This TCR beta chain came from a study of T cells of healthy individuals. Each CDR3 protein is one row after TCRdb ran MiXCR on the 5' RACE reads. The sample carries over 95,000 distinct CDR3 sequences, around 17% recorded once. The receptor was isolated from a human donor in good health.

This CDR3 is CASSLRGGDRGSTTNEKLFF. For the CDR3, the DNA is TGTGCCAGCAGCCTCCGAGGCGGGGACAGGGGATCGACAACTAATGAAAAACTGTTTTTT. V gene TRBV4-2 combines with J gene TRBJ1-4, with 10 bases that match TRBD1. CDR3 size: 20 residues. V dropped 4 bases and J dropped 0; count of bases not matched to a gene: 14. Per the germline V gene, CDR1 is LGHNA and CDR2 is YNFKEQ.